This TCR beta chain originates from a study of identical twins (dated by TCRdb to about 2016). At the level of the whole study: To test whether fetal clonotypes persist, this study deep-sequenced TCR alpha and beta repertoires from monozygotic twins, from unrelated adults of various ages, and from cord blood. Replicate twin experiments were performed at different times using different library preparation protocols to rule out contamination.

The receptor library was made with 5' RACE. The listed sequencing device is Illumina HiSeq 2000. A universal primer binding site was added through template switching, and the final cDNA carried a unique molecular identifier so that TCR cDNA molecules could be counted accurately. First-strand cDNA for TCR alpha and beta chains was synthesized from specific primers in the conserved constant-segment region. To control for contamination, every cDNA library carried two barcodes: a SMART-Mk sample barcode plus Illumina barcodes. TruSeq adapter sequences, together with Illumina sample barcodes, were added in two successive PCR steps. Sequencing of the TCR alpha and beta cDNA libraries was done on the Illumina HiSeq platform using custom primers. On the study's bioinformatics: Unique molecular identifiers were extracted from raw reads with MiGEC, and CDR3 positions were determined with MiXCR. Recombination models were inferred per individual with the repgenHMM and IGoR tools using an EM algorithm. The analysis of shared clonotypes was done with the tcR package in R, with sharing normalized by the product of cloneset sizes. To study raw recombination free of thymic and clonal selection effects, out-of-frame nonproductive sequences were analyzed. TCRdb applied fastp at Q25 and MiXCR to the public reads, then kept only in-frame beta chains. All rows with the same CDR3 protein become a single entry with the most common DNA and genes. Here the V and J calls rest on TCRdb's processing, not on the authors' analysis. This sample comprises 400,000 to 550,000 distinct CDR3 sequences, around 20% of them detected only once. The ten largest account for roughly 0.9% of the sample.

Reading the germline V gene gives CDR1 MNHEY and CDR2 SVGAGI. Here V drops 5 bases and J drops 6 bases, and the junction holds 15 bases not matched to any gene. The CDR3 contains 18 residues, cysteine and phenylalanine counted. CDR3 DNA is the only sequence kept; it has 54 bases, read in frame from the first base. Study-level results and caveats: In monozygotic twins, out-of-frame TCR alpha sharing was systematically underestimated by recombination models, although the models agreed with sharing between unrelated individuals. Because the same donors could not be followed over many years, the conclusions relied on cross-sectional statistical analysis. In beta out-of-frame sequences, excess twin sharing was weaker, because having fewer shared sequences lowered the signal-to-noise ratio. Abundant cord blood beta clonotypes had fewer insertions, young adult naive repertoires showed a similar but weaker trend, and memory repertoires showed no such trend. Compared with coincidental sharing between unrelated individuals, out-of-frame TCR alpha sequences shared between twins showed an excess of sequences with low generation probability. Invariant T cells such as MAIT and iNKT could partly confound zero-insertion analyses, although diverse VJ usage argued against such confounding for most clonotypes.

Regarding this clonotype: Its antigen is unknown. There are no base qualities to consult, and no much larger clone falls within one base.

Every donor in the study was a healthy Caucasian. Three pairs of female monozygotic twins, all aged about 18 to 30 years, were included in the twin cohort. CD4+ and CD8+ T cell populations were isolated with positive isolation kits from Invitrogen. These data were also filed under a second study, of T cells expressing NK-cell markers. That second report states: In sorted CD3+CD56+NKG2C+, CD3+CD56+NKG2C- and CD3+CD56-NKG2C+ T-cell subsets from eight donors, TCR beta-chain repertoires were profiled. Seven of the eight sequenced donors were HCMV-seropositive and one was HCMV-seronegative. To restrict sorting to alphabetaTCR-expressing T cells, an anti-gammadeltaTCR antibody was added in several experiments. In 5 to 7 donors, the dominant CD3+CD56+NKG2C+ clonotypes ranked among the top 10 CD8+ clonotypes, making up about 1.0-7.5% of CD8+ T cells. Those dominant clonotypes were again the most abundant among CD3+CD56-NKG2C+ cells in a few donors, at roughly 28.3-65%. It remained unclear whether the expanded NKG2C-expressing T cell clones were specific for HCMV antigens. Randomly selected healthy volunteers, three men and five women, were used as the eight sequenced donors. HCMV serostatus was determined by detecting HCMV-specific IgG in serum with a commercial ELISA kit. MIGEC was used to demultiplex reads and group the reads by UMI, and MiTCR was used to assemble and quantify clonotypes. To exclude erroneous sequences, any TCR cDNA sequence not supported by at least two reads was discarded. The tcR package was used for downstream repertoire analysis, and clonotypes were matched between fractions using CDR3 nucleotide sequence together with V segment. Antigen specificity was annotated against VDJdb with VDJmatch, allowing one amino acid substitution in CDR3.

The sequencing input was CD4+ T cells sorted from blood. The rearrangement joined TRBV6-5 to TRBJ2-1, and TRBD2 matches 11 of the central bases. This clonotype was obtained from a woman between 18 and 29 years old in good health. In nucleotide form, the sequence is TGTGCCAGCAGTACTATGTCCTTAGCGGGAGGGCCAATCAATGAGCAGTTCTTC. It is translated as CASSTMSLAGGPINEQFF.